Reported below is one TCR beta chain. This clone was counted between two and nine times. Its antigen remains undetermined. Base qualities are not provided; no much larger clone lies one nucleotide away. This record belongs to a study of cytotoxic CD8 clonotypes in ibrutinib-treated CLL (dated by TCRdb to about 2021). Broadly, across the study: In this cohort, some 14 patients were treatment-naive and ten to eleven were relapsed/refractory, while 17 to 18 had unmutated IGHV. Partial responses were observed in some 24 patients and complete responses in 2; after a median follow-up of roughly 62 months, remission was maintained in around 14 patients and progression was observed in about twelve. Response samples were taken after a median of 12 months on treatment, ranging from roughly 6 to 36 months. Samples averaged roughly 280,000 productive templates and around 91,000 productive rearrangements. Of the roughly 86 people in the trial, about 27 had longitudinal samples available. Cryopreserved peripheral blood mononuclear cells were obtained prior to treatment, at the time of response, and at either disease progression or sustained remission. Every remission and progressive disease sample was obtained while ibrutinib was still being received by the patients.

The goal of deep resolution MiSeq sequencing was a depth between 1 in 1 million and 1 in 200,000 T cells, and coverage averaged 10x per clonotype. TCR beta libraries were generated with the immunoSEQ hsTCRB Kit. Processing in the source paper ran as follows. Data were analyzed with ImmunoSEQ Data Assistant and ImmunoSEQ Analyzer, with V, D and J genes assigned per IMGT definitions. Clonality, which ranges from 0 to 1, was calculated by subtracting the normalized Shannon entropy of productive rearrangement frequencies from one. Only overrepresented clonotypes making up at least 0.05% of the repertoire of each patient were included in the public clonotype analysis. Roughly 13 age-matched healthy donor repertoires from immuneACCESS served as clonality controls. TCRdb limited this immuneACCESS table to in-frame rearrangements with V and J called. A share of clones is missing; checked studies link under half to unresolved V genes, and the rest is unexplained. V, J and clone size reflect that table, while D and trimming were determined from the DNA. This sample gives approximately 97,000 clones in total; roughly 80% of them show up just once. The ten most abundant clones make up under 30% of the sample.

Broad study findings and their caveats: Sustained-remission and progressing patients did not have matched sampling times, and lymph node repertoires were not examined. At baseline, clonality was higher than in age-matched healthy donors and showed a strong correlation with circulating CD8+ T-cell counts. Public clonotypes were rare and either shrank or stayed stable during treatment, and the rise in clonality at ibrutinib response reflected expansion of private clonotypes. An increase in clonality was observed at ibrutinib response, with clonality remaining stable during sustained remission and falling back toward baseline at progression.

Including cysteine and phenylalanine, the CDR3 has 13 amino acids. CDR3 DNA only is kept here, 39 bases in frame from base 1. CDR1 is given as SGHNT and CDR2 as YENEEA, both from the germline V gene. V is cut by 5 bases and J by 12 bases, and the space between the germline ends is 17 bases. Taken with the paper, the label for time point translates to: approximately 25 months on ibrutinib. Roughly 2 micrograms of genomic DNA were extracted from cryopreserved PBMCs for TCR beta library preparation. Longitudinal blood samples from CLL patients receiving ibrutinib monotherapy were subjected to high-throughput TCR beta sequencing. Patients were enrolled in a phase 2 open-label single-center ibrutinib monotherapy trial.

This chain is built from TRBV11-3 and TRBJ2-1; the D match is possibly TRBD1 or TRBD2, with 5 bases aligned in each. Material: PBMCs, obtained after 24 months of ibrutinib treatment. The receptor's source is a human donor with chronic lymphocytic leukemia. The DNA is TGTGCCAGCAGCGATAAGACTGGGGGTCCGCAGTTCTTC. Translated, this is CASSDKTGGPQFF.